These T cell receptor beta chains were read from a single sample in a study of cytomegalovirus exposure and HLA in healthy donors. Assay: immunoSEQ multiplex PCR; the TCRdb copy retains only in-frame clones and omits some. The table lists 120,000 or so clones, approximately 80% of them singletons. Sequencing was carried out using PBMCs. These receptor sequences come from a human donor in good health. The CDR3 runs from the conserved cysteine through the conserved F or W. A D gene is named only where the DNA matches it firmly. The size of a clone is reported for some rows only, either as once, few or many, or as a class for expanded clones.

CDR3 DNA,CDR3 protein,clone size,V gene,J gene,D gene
TGTGCCATCAGTGGCCCGGGACTAGAGAAAGAGACCCAGTACTTC,CAISGPGLEKETQYF,once,TRBV10-3,TRBJ2-5,TRBD2
TGTGCCAGCAGCCCTCGGGGAAGCGGGGGGGCTTATGAGCAGTTCTTC,CASSPRGSGGAYEQFF,NA,TRBV9,TRBJ2-1,TRBD2
TGTGCCAGCAGCACTTCCGGGACAGGGGGCGACGAGCAGTACTTC,CASSTSGTGGDEQYF,NA,TRBV21-1,TRBJ2-7,NA
TGTGCCAGCAGCTTAGCAGCTCGGGGGAGCTCCTACGAGCAGTACTTC,CASSLAARGSSYEQYF,NA,TRBV7-9,TRBJ2-7,NA
TGTGCCAGCAGCTTGTTAGGGACAGCGAACACCGGGGAGCTGTTTTTT,CASSLLGTANTGELFF,NA,TRBV11-2,TRBJ2-2,TRBD1
TGTGCCAGCAGCCGACAGACTAGCGGTCGGGAGACCCAGTACTTC,CASSRQTSGRETQYF,NA,TRBV7-2,TRBJ2-5,TRBD2
TGTGCCAGCGGCCCGGGTAATCAGCCCCAGCATTTT,CASGPGNQPQHF,NA,TRBV27,TRBJ1-5,NA
TGTGCCAGCTCACCACCGACTACCCAAGAGACCCAGTACTTC,CASSPPTTQETQYF,few,TRBV18,TRBJ2-5,NA
TGTGCCAGCAGCAAAACAGGCGGTGGCTACACCTTC,CASSKTGGGYTF,NA,TRBV5-8,TRBJ1-2,NA
TGTGCCAGCAGGCGAAGCACTCAGGGCGGTGGCTACACCTTC,CASRRSTQGGGYTF,once,TRBV6-1,TRBJ1-2,NA
TGTGCCAGCATGGGTGGGGGCACGGGCGCCTATAATTCACCCCTCCACTTT,CASMGGGTGAYNSPLHF,once,TRBV2,TRBJ1-6,NA
TGCAGCGTTGGAAACGGTTACAATGAGCAGTTCTTC,CSVGNGYNEQFF,NA,TRBV29-1,TRBJ2-1,NA
TGTGCCAGTAGTGAGGGACTTCCGAACACTGAAGCTTTCTTT,CASSEGLPNTEAFF,few,TRBV19,TRBJ1-1,NA
TGTGCCAGCAGTGGTTTCCTAGCGGGGGGGGATACGCAGTATTTT,CASSGFLAGGDTQYF,NA,TRBV6-1,TRBJ2-3,TRBD2
TGCGCCAGCAGGGGACAGGATTCGAACACTGAAGCTTTCTTT,CASRGQDSNTEAFF,few,TRBV5-1,TRBJ1-1,TRBD1
TGCGCCAGCAGCTTGGGGGAGGTTGACGGTGGCTACACCTTC,CASSLGEVDGGYTF,NA,TRBV5-1,TRBJ1-2,NA
TGTGCCAGCTACACAGTCTATGGCTACACCTTC,CASYTVYGYTF,NA,TRBV2,TRBJ1-2,NA
TGTGCCACCACCGGGGGGCCCGGCACAGATACGCAGTATTTT,CATTGGPGTDTQYF,NA,TRBV6-1,TRBJ2-3,NA
TGTGCCAGCAGCTTAGCGTTAGGGGGTGGTCAGCCCCAGCATTTT,CASSLALGGGQPQHF,NA,TRBV7-2,TRBJ1-5,NA
TGTGCCACGATGCCGGGACAGGGGGTATCACCCCTCCACTTT,CATMPGQGVSPLHF,NA,TRBV27,TRBJ1-6,TRBD1